This T cell receptor (beta chain) stems from a study of a mutant IDH1 vaccine in newly diagnosed glioma. V lost 10 bases, J lost 4 bases, and 16 bases lay in between. CDR3 size: 14 residues. Germline CDR1 is MGHRA and CDR2 is YSYEKL. Documented time point: week 5, during vaccination. Mutant IDH1 20-mer peptide, at 300 ug, made up each vaccine dose, with topical imiquimod. Comments on this clone: Its antigen is not identified.

Some clones are missing from TCRdb's copy, which holds only in-frame ones; the method was immunoSEQ multiplex PCR. The table lists 56,000 or so clones, roughly 78% of them singletons. The rearrangement links TRBV4-1 to TRBJ2-2; tentatively, D is TRBD2 (6 bases). This clonotype originated in a woman in her thirties or forties with glioma. The source was PBMCs, collected from a glioma patient whose treatment included an IDH1 peptide vaccine. The CDR3 nucleotides are TGCGCCACCCAGTGGAGGGAGACCACCGGGGAGCTGTTTTTT. Translating gives CATQWRETTGELFF.